This T cell receptor beta chain comes out of a study of cytomegalovirus exposure and HLA in healthy donors. The donors comprised healthy bone marrow donors. This CDR3 region has 11 residues. The V end was cut by 6 bases, the J end by 3 bases, with 5 bases between. The germline V gene encodes CDR1 MNHEY and CDR2 SVGAGI. In regard to this clone: What it binds is not known.

Primers included in the PCR were 60 Vbeta and 13 Jbeta primers. Clones were read by immunoSEQ multiplex PCR, and TCRdb kept only the in-frame ones, dropping some. The sample has about 110,000 clones, approximately 80% seen once. Study outcomes and limitations: Productive rates of about 87% or about 30% were seen for most TCR beta V segments in an earlier analysis.

The TCR sequence derives from a male donor in good health and CMV-seronegative. V is TRBV6-5 and J is TRBJ1-1; no firm D call. The sample taken for sequencing was PBMCs. CDR3 in amino acids: CASRRDTEAFF. As DNA, the CDR3 is TGTGCCAGCAGGCGGGACACTGAAGCTTTCTTT.